Following are 2 T cell receptor beta chains from one sample sequenced in a study of cytomegalovirus exposure and HLA in healthy donors. With 60 Vbeta and 13 Jbeta primers, the PCR was carried out. TCRdb's table, derived via immunoSEQ multiplex PCR, lists solely in-frame clones and lacks some. This table lists 80,000 to 100,000 clones. Material for sequencing was PBMCs. These receptors all stem from a woman younger than 45 in good health and CMV-seronegative.

V gene TRBV9 combines with J gene TRBJ1-3; 8 nucleotides align to TRBD1. The CDR3 extends over 15 amino acids. V lost 3 bases to trimming and J lost 4 bases; unmatched junction nucleotides: 6. CDR1 is SGDLS and CDR2 is YYNGEE in the germline V gene. Here the CDR3 reads CASSETGGWGNTIYF. The CDR3 region has the DNA TGTGCCAGCAGCGAAACAGGGGGGTGGGGAAACACCATATATTTT.

The V gene is TRBV28, the J gene TRBJ2-7; 9 bases are a match to TRBD2. This CDR3 is built from 15 residues. V lost 3 bases and J lost 2; bases outside the gene matches: 5. In germline, CDR1 is MDHEN, CDR2 SYDVKM. DNA for the CDR3: TGTGCCAGCAGTTTGGGCGGGGGGGTCCCCTACGAGCAGTACTTC. This sequence encodes CASSLGGGVPYEQYF.